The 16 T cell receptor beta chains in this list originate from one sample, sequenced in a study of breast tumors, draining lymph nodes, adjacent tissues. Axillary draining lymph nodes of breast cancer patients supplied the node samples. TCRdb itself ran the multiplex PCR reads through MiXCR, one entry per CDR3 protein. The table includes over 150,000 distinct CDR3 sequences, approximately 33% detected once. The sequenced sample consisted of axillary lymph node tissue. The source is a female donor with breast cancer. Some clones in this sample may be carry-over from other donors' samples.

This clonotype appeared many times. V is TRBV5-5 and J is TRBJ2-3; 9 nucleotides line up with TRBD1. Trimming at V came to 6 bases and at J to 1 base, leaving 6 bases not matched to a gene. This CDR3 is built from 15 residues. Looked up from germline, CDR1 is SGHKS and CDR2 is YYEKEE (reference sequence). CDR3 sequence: CASTSGDRGTDTQYF. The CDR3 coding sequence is TGTGCCAGCACCTCAGGGGACAGGGGCACAGATACGCAGTATTTT.

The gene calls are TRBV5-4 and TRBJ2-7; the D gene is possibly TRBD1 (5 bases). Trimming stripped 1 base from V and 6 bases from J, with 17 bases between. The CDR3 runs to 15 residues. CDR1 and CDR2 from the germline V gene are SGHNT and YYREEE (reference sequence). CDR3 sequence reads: CASSLIPRVNGEQYF. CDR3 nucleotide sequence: TGTGCCAGCAGCTTGATCCCCAGGGTTAACGGCGAGCAGTACTTC. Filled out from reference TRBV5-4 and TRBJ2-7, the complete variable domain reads ETGVTQSPTHLIKTRGQQVTLRCSSQSGHNTVSWYQQALGQGPQFIFQYYREEENGRGNFPPRFSGLQFPNYSSELNVNALELDDSALYLCASSLIPRVNGEQYFGPGTRLTVT.

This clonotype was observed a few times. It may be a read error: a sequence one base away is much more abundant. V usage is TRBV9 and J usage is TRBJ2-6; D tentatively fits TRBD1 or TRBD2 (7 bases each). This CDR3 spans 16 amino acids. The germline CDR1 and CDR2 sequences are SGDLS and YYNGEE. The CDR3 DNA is TGTGCCAGCAGCCCGGGGGAGGGGGCCGGGGCCAACGCCCTGACTTTC. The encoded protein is CASSPGEGAGANALTF.

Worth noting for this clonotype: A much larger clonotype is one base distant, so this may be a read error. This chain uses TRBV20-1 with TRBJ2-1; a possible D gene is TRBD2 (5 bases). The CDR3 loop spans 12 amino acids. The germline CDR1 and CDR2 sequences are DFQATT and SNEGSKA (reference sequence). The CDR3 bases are TGCAGTGCGGGAGTGGGGATCGATGAGCCGTTCTTC. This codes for CSAGVGIDEPFF.

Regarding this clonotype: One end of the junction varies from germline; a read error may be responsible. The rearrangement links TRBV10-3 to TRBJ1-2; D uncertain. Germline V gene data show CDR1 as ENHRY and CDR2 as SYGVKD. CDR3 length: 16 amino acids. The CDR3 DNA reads TGTGTCATCAGTGAGTCCTTTTCGTTCAGAAACTATGGCTACACCTTC. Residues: CVISESFSFRNYGYTF.

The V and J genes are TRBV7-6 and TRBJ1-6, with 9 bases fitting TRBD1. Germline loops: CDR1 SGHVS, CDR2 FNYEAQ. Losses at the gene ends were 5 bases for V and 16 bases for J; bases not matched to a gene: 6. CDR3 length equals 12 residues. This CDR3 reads CASSRTGDRLHF. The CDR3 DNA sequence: TGTGCCAGCAGCCGGACAGGGGATCGACTCCACTTT.

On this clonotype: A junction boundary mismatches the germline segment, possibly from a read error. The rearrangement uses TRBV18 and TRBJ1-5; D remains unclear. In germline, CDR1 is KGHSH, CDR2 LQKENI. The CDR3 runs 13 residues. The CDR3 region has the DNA TGTACCAGCTCACCCGAGGGCAATCAGCCCCAGCATTTT. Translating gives CTSSPEGNQPQHF.

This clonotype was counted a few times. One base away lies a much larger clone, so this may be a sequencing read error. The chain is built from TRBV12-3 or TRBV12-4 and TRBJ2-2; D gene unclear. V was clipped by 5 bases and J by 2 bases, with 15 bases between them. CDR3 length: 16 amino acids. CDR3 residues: CASSLSGPPNTGELFF. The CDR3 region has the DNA TGTGCCAGCAGTCTCTCCGGACCTCCAAACACCGGGGAGCTGTTTTTT.

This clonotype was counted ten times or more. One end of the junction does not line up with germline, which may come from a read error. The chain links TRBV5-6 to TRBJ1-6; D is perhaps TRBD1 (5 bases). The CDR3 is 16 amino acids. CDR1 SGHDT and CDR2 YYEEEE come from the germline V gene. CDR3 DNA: TGTGCCAGCAACTTGTTTTCTGGGACCGCCGGCTCACCCCTCCACTTT. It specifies CASNLFSGTAGSPLHF.

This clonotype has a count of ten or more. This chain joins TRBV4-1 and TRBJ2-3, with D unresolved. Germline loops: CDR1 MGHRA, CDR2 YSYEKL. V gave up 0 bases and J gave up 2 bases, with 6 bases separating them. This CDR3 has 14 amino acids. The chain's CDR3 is CASSQEPNTDTQYF. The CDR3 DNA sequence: TGCGCCAGCAGCCAAGAACCCAACACAGATACGCAGTATTTT.

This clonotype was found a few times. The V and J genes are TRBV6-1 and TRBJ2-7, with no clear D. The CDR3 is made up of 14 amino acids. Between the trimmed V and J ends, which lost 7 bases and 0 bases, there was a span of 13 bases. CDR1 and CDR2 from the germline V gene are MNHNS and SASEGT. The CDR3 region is CASTERSFSYEQYF. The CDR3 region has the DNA TGTGCCAGCACCGAACGAAGCTTCTCCTACGAGCAGTACTTC.

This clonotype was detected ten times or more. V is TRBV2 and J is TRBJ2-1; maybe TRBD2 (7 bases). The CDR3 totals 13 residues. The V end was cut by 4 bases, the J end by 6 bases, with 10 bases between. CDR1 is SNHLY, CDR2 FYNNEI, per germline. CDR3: CASSGGGANEQFF. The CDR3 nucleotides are TGTGCCAGCAGTGGGGGGGGGGCCAATGAGCAGTTCTTC.

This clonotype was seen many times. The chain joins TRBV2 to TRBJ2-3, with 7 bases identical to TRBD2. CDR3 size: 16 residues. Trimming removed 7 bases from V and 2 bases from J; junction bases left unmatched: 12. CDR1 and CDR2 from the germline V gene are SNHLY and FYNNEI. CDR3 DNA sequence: TGTGCCAGCAATACTCTGATAGCGGGTGCCACAGATACGCAGTATTTT. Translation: CASNTLIAGATDTQYF.

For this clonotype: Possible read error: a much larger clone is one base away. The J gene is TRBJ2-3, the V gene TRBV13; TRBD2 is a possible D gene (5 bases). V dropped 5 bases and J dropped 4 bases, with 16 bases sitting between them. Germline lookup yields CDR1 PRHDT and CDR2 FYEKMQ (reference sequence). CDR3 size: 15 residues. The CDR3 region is CASSPLGSGADTQYF. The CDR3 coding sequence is TGTGCCAGCAGCCCCCTGGGGAGTGGCGCAGATACGCAGTATTTT.

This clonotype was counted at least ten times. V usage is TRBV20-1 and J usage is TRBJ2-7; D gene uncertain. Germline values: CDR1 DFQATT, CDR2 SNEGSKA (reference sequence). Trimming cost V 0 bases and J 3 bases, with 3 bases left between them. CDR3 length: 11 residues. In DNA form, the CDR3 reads TGCAGTGCTAGAGAGGACTACGAGCAGTACTTC. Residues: CSAREDYEQYF.

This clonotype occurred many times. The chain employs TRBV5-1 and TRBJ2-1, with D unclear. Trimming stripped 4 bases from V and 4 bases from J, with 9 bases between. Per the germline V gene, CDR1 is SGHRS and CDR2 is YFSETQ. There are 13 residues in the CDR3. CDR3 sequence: CASSPTQYNEQFF. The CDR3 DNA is TGCGCCAGCAGCCCGACTCAATACAATGAGCAGTTCTTC.